This T cell receptor (beta chain) was captured in a study of tumor and adjacent non-tumor tissue in lung cancer (dated by TCRdb to 2017 to 2018). For context, the study as a whole: The cohort included more than 9 adenocarcinoma, 2 squamous cell carcinoma and 1 small cell lung cancer patients. For each patient, one tumor sample and one normal lung sample were taken, giving thirty paired specimens that underwent TCRbeta CDR3 sequencing. Using bulk TCRbeta repertoires from approximately 15 lung cancer patients, the study set lung tumor tissue side by side with matched distant non-tumor lung tissue. The 15 or so patients were aged roughly 31 to 80 years, included 10 men and 5 women, and had TNM stage I to III disease. A total of approximately 130,000,000 productive TCRbeta reads were generated by sequencing, corresponding to an average of approximately 4 million reads per sample.

The CDR3 numbers 14 residues from cysteine through phenylalanine. This entry keeps only the CDR3 DNA: 42 bases, framed from base 1. General study outcomes and caveats: Peripheral blood was not sequenced, so blood TCRbeta repertoires in these lung cancer patients were not examined. The top 100 clones made up a significantly larger cumulative share of the repertoire in normal lung than in tumor tissue. The cohort had only 15 or so patients, and the authors noted that larger samples and more detailed clinical data are needed. Tumor tissue showed significantly higher TCR diversity (inverse Simpson) than normal lung tissue, at roughly 390 vs 170 (P = 0.0075, Mann-Whitney U test). Neither the sequencing platform nor unique molecular identifiers are mentioned in the methods. TCR diversity was significantly higher in younger patients, and greater tumor TCR diversity was associated with shorter overall survival and shorter disease-free survival.

RNA was isolated from bulk, unsorted tissue, and RNA quality was assessed with a NanoDrop ND-1000 and an Agilent 2100. All donors had newly diagnosed lung cancer, had not received prior chemotherapy, and were admitted for thoracic surgery in China between August and November 2014. Anyone who had undergone radiotherapy or chemotherapy before, or who had another cancer at the same time, was left out of the study. Surgical tissue pieces of roughly 1-2 cm3 were preserved in RNAlater solution and were kept at -80 degrees C until use. This clonotype was observed a few times. It has no known antigen specificity. One end of the junction does not line up with germline, which may come from a read error. Receptor libraries were prepared by multiplex PCR. Sequencing was performed on an Illumina HiSeq 2500. Following protocols modified from ARM-PCR, the researchers constructed TCRbeta libraries through three rounds of nested PCR with primers (Table S4). Before sequencing, PCR products in the 200-500 bp range were cut out of the gel and cleaned up using the QIAquick gel extraction kit. The study's own analysis went as follows. Reads were cleaned using Trimmomatic, were merged into complete CDR3 sequences using FLASH, and were assigned to V(D)J germline segments using MiTCR. Clonal diversity was computed as the inverse Simpson's index with VDJtools. In-frame sequences without a premature stop codon were defined as productive reads. In-frame beta chains were kept once TCRdb had trimmed the public reads at Q25 with fastp and called clones with MiXCR. Rows matching on CDR3 protein sequence are summarized as one entry with the most common DNA and genes. Here the V and J calls rest on TCRdb's processing, not on the authors' analysis. This sample lists 70,000 or so distinct CDR3 sequences; 50% to 60% were detected once. The ten largest clonotypes hold 20% to 25% of the sample.

Here the chain combines TRBV12-3 or TRBV12-4 and TRBJ2-7, with the D gene call left open. The sequence was obtained from a man over 45 with non-small cell lung cancer. The sample comprised lung tumor tissue. The CDR3 reads CAGSLGRPAYERYF. The nucleotide sequence is given as TGTGCCGGCAGTTTGGGCAGGCCAGCCTACGAGCGGTACTTC.